This T cell receptor (beta chain) was sequenced during a study of Ad26.COV2.S vaccination and SARS-CoV-2 variants. Whole-study results and caveats: TCR breadth and depth estimates may have understated total T cell responses. Recipients given vaccine exceeded placebo recipients in spike-specific TCR breadth. For non-spike TCRs, breadth in vaccine recipients resembled that in placebo recipients.

The data were produced by immunoSEQ multiplex PCR, yet TCRdb's version contains in-frame clones alone and is incomplete. The sample shows about 400,000 clones, roughly 80% of them seen only once. This clone was observed a handful of times. Its antigen is not identified. Regarding treatment: roughly 20 received Ad26.COV2.S at low or high dose, single or two shots; roughly five received placebo; per-sample allocation not given. Material that was analyzed had been drawn on day 63 after the first vaccine or placebo injection. Trimming stripped 1 base from V and 5 bases from J, with 12 bases between. The CDR3 extends over 14 amino acids. Germline lookup yields CDR1 SGHRS and CDR2 YFSETQ.

The sequenced sample was peripheral blood, obtained in a trial of Ad26.COV2.S vaccine versus placebo. This sequence joins TRBV5-1 and TRBJ1-2; D gene uncertain. This sequence originates from a person aged 18-65 years who received the Ad26.COV2.S COVID-19 vaccine or a placebo. The CDR3 reads CASSLLRPGYGYTF. The CDR3, as DNA: TGCGCCAGCAGCTTGCTGCGCCCGGGTTATGGCTACACCTTC.